Each of the 22 T cell receptor beta chains below was sequenced from the same sample in a study of CD8 T cells in ankylosing spondylitis (dated by TCRdb to the late 2010s). What the authors observed across the whole study: A TCR beta motif of seven or eight highly homologous amino acid variants appeared characteristic of blood from ankylosing spondylitis patients.

Which antigens these TCRs recognize remains unknown. The library was made by 5' RACE. Sequencing instrument: Illumina HiSeq 2500. TCRdb passed the public sequencing reads through fastp at Q25 and MiXCR, retaining productive beta sequences. Rows with a matching CDR3 protein are joined into one entry that keeps the most common DNA and genes. In this sample the table shows approximately 540,000 distinct CDR3 sequences, 9.5% to 15% of which occur a single time. Of the sample, approximately 7% falls within the top ten clones. The sample was blood, either unsorted or a sorted T cell fraction (not recorded which). The receptors were gathered from a male donor with ankylosing spondylitis.

In this sample, this clonotype turned up many times. The V gene is TRBV7-2, the J gene TRBJ2-1; no clear D. The germline V gene encodes CDR1 SGHTA and CDR2 FQGNSA. Trimming took 0 bases from V and 8 from J, leaving 5 bases between them. The CDR3 sequence is 12 residues long. This chain's CDR3 is CASSLASYEQFF. CDR3 bases: TGTGCCAGCAGCTTAGCGTCCTATGAGCAGTTCTTC.

The rearrangement uses TRBV5-1 and TRBJ2-1; D is ambiguous. CDR3 length: 14 residues. V shed 3 bases and J shed 3 bases, with 10 bases lying between them. Germline loops: CDR1 SGHRS, CDR2 YFSETQ. The CDR3 loop is CASSSRTSYNEQFF. In nucleotides, the CDR3 is TGCGCCAGCAGCTCCCGGACCAGCTACAATGAGCAGTTCTTC.

The J gene is TRBJ1-6, the V gene TRBV27, with unresolved D. In germline, CDR1 is MNHEY, CDR2 SMNVEV (reference sequence). Trimming took 6 bases from V and 0 from J, leaving 9 bases between them. The CDR3 consists of 15 residues. DNA for the CDR3: TGTGCCAGCAGAGCAGAAAGCTCCTATAATTCACCCCTCCACTTT. This gives the protein CASRAESSYNSPLHF.

This clonotype was seen many times. The chain carries TRBV5-1 and TRBJ2-5; 8 bases align to TRBD2. Germline V gene data show CDR1 as SGHRS and CDR2 as YFSETQ. V lost 2 bases and J lost 5; bases outside the gene matches: 8. The CDR3 is 15 amino acids. CDR3 sequence reads: CASSFNTLAGETQYF. DNA of the CDR3: TGCGCCAGCAGCTTTAATACATTAGCGGGGGAGACCCAGTACTTC.

This clonotype was seen ten or more times. The chain carries TRBV27 and TRBJ1-3; D gene ambiguous. The CDR3 is made up of 13 amino acids. With 5 bases removed from V and 0 bases from J, the gap between germline ends came to 5 bases. Looked up from germline, CDR1 is MNHEY and CDR2 is SMNVEV (reference sequence). The CDR3 DNA reads TGTGCCAGCAGTAGTTACTCTGGAAACACCATATATTTT. Translating it yields CASSSYSGNTIYF.

The chain joins TRBV3-1 to TRBJ2-2, with a possible D match to TRBD1 (5 bases). V was shortened by 11 bases and J by 0 bases, with 16 bases between the two germline ends. The CDR3 extends over 15 amino acids. Germline V gene data show CDR1 as LGHDT and CDR2 as YNNKEL (reference sequence). The CDR3 here is CAARVGPSNTGELFF. The CDR3 region has the DNA TGTGCCGCTCGGGTGGGGCCCTCGAACACCGGGGAGCTGTTTTTT.

V usage is TRBV6-2 or TRBV6-3 and J usage is TRBJ2-2; TRBD1 is a possible D gene (6 bases). The germline V gene has CDR1 MNHEY and CDR2 SVGEGT. Trimming removed 7 bases from V and 4 bases from J, with 16 bases in between. CDR3 size: 15 residues. The CDR3 here is CASTERWGRTGELFF. In DNA, the CDR3 is TGTGCCAGCACCGAAAGGTGGGGGCGCACCGGGGAGCTGTTTTTT.

This clonotype was detected only a few times. The chain employs TRBV24-1 and TRBJ1-1; 9 bases line up with TRBD1. Germline V gene lookup returns CDR1 KGHDR and CDR2 SFDVKD. The trim removed 7 bases at V and 4 bases at J, leaving 6 bases unmatched. The CDR3 is made up of 14 amino acids. The CDR3 region is CATRAGTGRTEAFF. The DNA of the CDR3 is TGTGCCACCAGGGCCGGGACAGGGCGCACTGAAGCTTTCTTT.

The V gene is TRBV19, the J gene TRBJ2-3, with 8 bases identical to TRBD2. CDR1 is LNHDA and CDR2 is SQIVND in the germline V gene (reference sequence). The CDR3 covers 15 residues. The V and J ends lost 1 base and 4 bases, in that order; junction bases with no gene match: 4. The CDR3 DNA reads as TGTGCCAGTAGTATAGCAGCGGGAGAAGCAGATACGCAGTATTTT. Translation gives CASSIAAGEADTQYF.

In this sample, this clonotype turned up many times. The chain couples TRBV3-1 to TRBJ1-4; possible D gene TRBD1, 6 bases. Germline-derived CDR1 and CDR2 are LGHDT and YNNKEL (reference sequence). V was clipped by 2 bases and J by 5 bases, with 12 bases between them. This CDR3 is built from 15 residues. CDR3 amino acids: CASSQTSDRNEKLFF. The CDR3 DNA follows: TGTGCCAGCAGCCAAACCTCAGACAGGAATGAAAAACTGTTTTTT. Variable domain in full (rest from reference TRBV3-1 and TRBJ1-4): DTAVSQTPKYLVTQMGNDKSIKCEQNLGHDTMYWYKQDSKKFLKIMFSYNNKELIINETVPNRFSPKSPDKAHLNLHINSLELGDSAVYFCASSQTSDRNEKLFFGSGTQLSVL.

This chain uses TRBV19 with TRBJ2-3, with 10 bases fitting TRBD2. Germline CDR1 is LNHDA and CDR2 is SQIVND (reference sequence). The CDR3 contains 14 residues. V trimming: 6 bases; J trimming: 7 bases; junction bases outside the gene matches: 7. CDR3 DNA sequence: TGTGCCAGTAGAGAAACTAGCGGGACCTATACGCAGTATTTT. Protein product: CASRETSGTYTQYF.

This clonotype was seen more than once but under ten times. The rearrangement joins TRBV12-3 or TRBV12-4 to TRBJ2-5; D unresolved. Trimming removed 5 bases from V and 4 bases from J, with 8 bases in between. This CDR3 has 12 residues. CDR3 nucleotides: TGTGCCAGCAGTCTCCTAGTAGAGACCCAGTACTTC. Protein: CASSLLVETQYF.

This clonotype was seen a few times. The chain joins TRBV2 to TRBJ2-7, with TRBD2 matching over 13 bases. Germline values: CDR1 SNHLY, CDR2 FYNNEI. This CDR3 has 13 amino acids. V trimming: 11 bases; J trimming: 4 bases; junction bases outside the gene matches: 5. DNA for the CDR3: TGTGCCGGCCGGACTAGCGGGAGATACGAGCAGTACTTC. It codes for CAGRTSGRYEQYF.

This chain uses TRBV6-2 or TRBV6-3 with TRBJ2-5; no definite D call. Looked up from germline, CDR1 is MNHEY and CDR2 is SVGEGT. This CDR3 is 11 amino acids long. Trimming left V 11 bases short and J 0 bases short, with 7 bases between. The CDR3 region is CASTHQETQYF. The CDR3 nucleotides read TGTGCCTCAACCCACCAAGAGACCCAGTACTTC.

This rearrangement joins TRBV3-1 to TRBJ1-2, with a tentative D call TRBD1 (5 bases). The CDR3 runs to 14 residues. The germline gives CDR1 LGHDT, CDR2 YNNKEL (reference sequence). With 3 bases removed from V and 6 bases from J, the gap between germline ends came to 14 bases. CDR3 sequence reads: CASSQPGPWDGYTF. The CDR3 DNA reads as TGTGCCAGCAGCCAGCCGGGACCCTGGGATGGCTACACCTTC.

This clonotype was seen more than once but under ten times. V and J are TRBV28 and TRBJ2-1; TRBD2 matches at 8 bases. The CDR3 is 16 amino acids. V shed 3 bases, J shed 7 bases, and the junction held 11 bases outside the gene matches. Germline V lookup: CDR1 MDHEN, CDR2 SYDVKM. The DNA for the CDR3 is TGTGCCAGCAGTTTCCCTCAAGCGGGAGTTCTTAATGAGCAGTTCTTC. Translation: CASSFPQAGVLNEQFF.

This clonotype occurred a few times. The chain combines TRBV12-3 or TRBV12-4 with TRBJ2-5, with a possible D match to TRBD2 (6 bases). The CDR3 has 13 amino acids. V lost 6 bases and J 7 bases, leaving 15 bases between the germline ends. The CDR3 region has the DNA TGTGCCAGCAGCCCGGGACTGAGGGGGACCCAGTACTTC. Translated, it gives CASSPGLRGTQYF.

The rearrangement links TRBV27 to TRBJ2-1; 11 positions agree with TRBD2. CDR3 length: 16 amino acids. Trimming cost V 4 bases and J 2 bases; bases outside gene matches: 4. The germline V gene has CDR1 MNHEY and CDR2 SMNVEV (reference sequence). The CDR3, as DNA: TGTGCCAGCAGTTCCGGGACTAGCGGAACCTACAATGAGCAGTTCTTC. Translated, it gives CASSSGTSGTYNEQFF.

The chain has TRBV12-5 and TRBJ1-1; no reliable D call. The CDR3 spans 13 residues. V shed 4 bases and J shed 1 base, with 7 bases lying between them. The germline CDR1 and CDR2 sequences are LGHNT and FRNRAP. CDR3 loop: CASGSDGNTEAFF. The CDR3 DNA sequence: TGTGCTAGTGGTTCGGACGGGAACACTGAAGCTTTCTTT. Using reference TRBV12-5 and TRBJ1-1 for the parts outside the CDR3, the full variable domain is DARVTQTPRHKVTEMGQEVTMRCQPILGHNTVFWYRQTMMQGLELLAYFRNRAPLDDSGMPKDRFSAEMPDATLATLKIQPSEPRDSAVYFCASGSDGNTEAFFGQGTRLTVV.

The rearrangement uses TRBV11-2 and TRBJ2-3, with D perhaps matching TRBD1 or TRBD2 (6 bases each). Between the trimmed V and J ends, which lost 5 bases and 0 bases, there was a span of 21 bases. The CDR3 is made up of 18 amino acids. Germline V gene sequence: CDR1 SGHAT, CDR2 FQNNGV. CDR3 nucleotides: TGTGCCAGCAGCACCGACCGGGGGCTAAGGGGAAGCACAGATACGCAGTATTTT. This codes for CASSTDRGLRGSTDTQYF.

This chain joins TRBV24-1 and TRBJ2-2, with 8 bases identical to TRBD1. CDR3 length equals 15 residues. Germline V gene sequence: CDR1 KGHDR, CDR2 SFDVKD. V lost 4 bases and J lost 7; bases outside the gene matches: 7. The CDR3 sequence: CATSDATGAVGELFF. Here the CDR3 DNA reads TGTGCCACCAGTGACGCGACAGGGGCGGTCGGGGAGCTGTTTTTT.

In its sample, this clonotype was seen many times. The V and J genes are TRBV29-1 and TRBJ1-1; 7 nucleotides match TRBD1. This CDR3 is built from 13 residues. Germline V CDR1 and CDR2: SQVTM, ANQGSEA. The V gene end was trimmed by 7 bases and the J gene end by 5 bases; junction bases not matched to a gene: 10. The CDR3 DNA is TGCAGCGCTCAGGGGGGCTCTTGGACTGAAGCTTTCTTT. Its translation is CSAQGGSWTEAFF.